The sequence of this TCR beta chain was determined in a study of T cell clones after liver transplantation (dated by TCRdb to the late 2010s). Background for the entire study: The samples were obtained from ITN030ST, a randomized trial that attempted immunosuppression withdrawal within 2 years after liver transplantation. The study cohort included 8 liver transplant recipients, of whom 3 were classified as tolerant and 5 as non-tolerant. Tolerance was defined as complete immunosuppression withdrawal for at least one year with no rise in liver enzymes beyond twice the upper limit of normal. As an antigen-independent comparator for donor-reactive sequences, third party-reactive TCRbeta sequences were also identified from pre-transplant MLRs. After a pre-transplant mixed lymphocyte reaction, TCRbeta sequencing was used to pinpoint donor-reactive T cell clones, which were subsequently tracked in post-transplant blood. Blood samples were collected pre-transplant, then pre-randomization ahead of withdrawal, and finally post-randomization once withdrawal had either been completed or failed. Three of the eight recipients were HCV-positive; the others were transplanted for non-autoimmune, non-viral indications. No induction therapy was given to the subjects, and standard immunosuppression was administered until randomization at 12-24 months post-transplant.

With regard to this clone: The antigen it recognizes is unknown. Qualities for individual bases were not recorded, and no much larger clone is one base off.

What the work shows at the level of the full study, not this receptor alone: In 5 of 8 subjects, circulating donor-reactive CD4 TCRbeta sequences decreased significantly after transplant, regardless of tolerance or HCV status. In a couple of subjects, low numbers of available donor cells limited the measurable donor-reactive repertoire. Donor-reactive sequences decreased more than third party-reactive sequences, which suggests partial antigen-specific deletion that was not related to withdrawal success. When repertoire turnover was accounted for, significantly reduced detection of donor-reactive sequences was found in 7 of 8 subjects for CD4 and in 8 of 8 subjects for CD8. Because allograft tissue specimens were not available, migration of donor-reactive T cells into the graft, rather than deletion, may have occurred. Conclusions were preliminary, limited by small, heterogeneous patient numbers and non-standardized post-transplant time points.

High-throughput TCRbeta CDR3 sequencing of frozen genomic DNA was performed by immunoSEQ, with PCR amplification, mapping, bias correction and internal controls included. The source study handled its data this way. Only productive rearrangements were retained, and each unique TCRbeta sequence was defined by its CDR3 nucleotide sequence together with its V and J gene. Donor-reactive sequences required at least 5-fold expansion in CFSE-low cells versus unstimulated pre-transplant cells and at least 0.01% frequency. Per-subject minimum frequency thresholds, based on the lowest-template unstimulated sample, ensured at least 90% detection power. Repertoire turnover was measured by Jensen-Shannon divergence between the top 1000 TCRbeta sequences post- and pre-transplant. Changes in detection of donor-reactive sequences were assessed with two-sided Fisher's exact tests. TCRdb took this table from immuneACCESS and kept in-frame rearrangements with V and J called. Such tables lack part of the clones; where checked against another copy, unresolved V genes explain under half of the gap, and the rest is unexplained. V, J and clone size are taken as reported in that table, and D and trimming were inferred from the DNA itself. This sample gives 65,000 to 80,000 clones in total; 75% to 85% of them show up just once. The ten biggest clones cover less than 0.65% of the sample.

Per the germline V gene, KGHSH is the CDR1 and LQKENI is the CDR2. Ends trimmed: V by 2 bases, J by 6 bases; bases unmatched to a gene: 11. Counted from cysteine to phenylalanine, this CDR3 has 18 amino acids. Only CDR3 DNA remains: 54 bases, in frame from the first base. Sample time point, as interpreted from the label and publication: pre-transplant. Thawed unstimulated PBMCs were stained for CD3, CD4 and CD8 and FACS-sorted into CD3+CD4+ and CD3+CD8+ populations. All 8 studied subjects were randomized to immunosuppression withdrawal. The Qiagen DNeasy Blood and Tissue Kit was used to isolate genomic DNA.

The source of this sequence is a human donor who received a liver transplant. The specimen was CD4+ T cells from blood, collected before liver transplant. Recombination joined TRBV18 with TRBJ2-1, and TRBD2 aligns with 12 junction nucleotides. Read as DNA, the sequence is TGTGCCAGCTCACCATTGCCCCCGACTAGCGGGGGTTCCAATGAGCAGTTCTTC. It codes for CASSPLPPTSGGSNEQFF.